This TCR beta chain was observed in a study of T cell repertoires in cytomegalovirus infection. Regarding this clonotype: Antigen unknown.

TCRdb used MiXCR to reprocess the reads, holding one entry per CDR3 protein. The repertoire holds roughly 230,000 distinct CDR3 sequences, with approximately 15% as singletons. Findings and caveats of the study: HLA-C-restricted TCR beta clonotypes specific for CMV led the ex vivo response.

Sequenced material: CD8+ T cells from PBMCs. The sequence was collected from a human donor in good health (CMV status not recorded). Some clones in this sample may be carry-over from other donors' samples.

CDR3 nucleotides: TGTGCCAGCAGCCAAGACGGGGCGCCCCAGCATTTT. Encoded protein: CASSQDGAPQHF. This chain connects TRBV7-9 to TRBJ1-5, with a tentative D call TRBD1 (5 bases). The CDR3 length is 12 residues. V dropped 5 bases and J dropped 9 bases, with 11 bases sitting between them. CDR1 is SEHNR and CDR2 is FQNEAQ in the germline V gene (reference sequence). Full variable domain (rest looked up from reference TRBV7-9 and TRBJ1-5): DTGVSQNPRHKITKRGQNVTFRCDPISEHNRLYWYRQTLGQGPEFLTYFQNEAQLEKSRLLSDRFSAERPKGSFSTLEIQRTEQGDSAMYLCASSQDGAPQHFGDGTRLSIL.